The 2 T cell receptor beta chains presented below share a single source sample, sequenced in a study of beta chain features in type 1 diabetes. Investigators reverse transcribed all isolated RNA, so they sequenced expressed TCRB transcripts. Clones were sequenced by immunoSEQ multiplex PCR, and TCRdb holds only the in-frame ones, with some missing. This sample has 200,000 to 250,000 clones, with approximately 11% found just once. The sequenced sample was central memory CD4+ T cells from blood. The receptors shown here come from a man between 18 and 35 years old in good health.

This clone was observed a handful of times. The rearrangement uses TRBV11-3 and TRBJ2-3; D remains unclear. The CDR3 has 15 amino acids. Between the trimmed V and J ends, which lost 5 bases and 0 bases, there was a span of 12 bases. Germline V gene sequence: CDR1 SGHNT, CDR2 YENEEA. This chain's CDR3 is CASSPDGDSTDTQYF. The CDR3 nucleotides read TGTGCCAGCAGCCCGGACGGAGATAGCACAGATACGCAGTATTTT.

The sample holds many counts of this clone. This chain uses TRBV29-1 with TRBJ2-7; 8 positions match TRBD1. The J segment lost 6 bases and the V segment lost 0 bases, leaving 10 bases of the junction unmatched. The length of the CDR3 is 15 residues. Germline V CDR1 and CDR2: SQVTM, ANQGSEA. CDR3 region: CSVEDLQETGAEQYF. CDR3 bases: TGCAGCGTTGAAGATCTTCAGGAGACAGGGGCCGAGCAGTACTTC.